The present entry profiles one TCR beta chain with its context. Its antigen is not identified. The sample belongs to a study of cytomegalovirus exposure and HLA in healthy donors. Whole-study findings and limits: As confirmed in vitro, three CMV-associated chains were specific for CMV antigens. Later, an analysis found that TCR clusters from the first cohort tended to co-occur in the 130 or so validation repertoires. Cytomegalovirus-associated status was assigned to around 160 TCR beta chains. Many donors shared some public TCRs, even though most TCR sequences were rare.

Sequenced by immunoSEQ multiplex PCR; TCRdb stores in-frame clones only, minus some. The sample has hundreds of thousands of clones, 80% to 90% seen once. The CDR3 has 14 amino acids. V shed 3 bases and J 9 bases; nucleotides not matched to a gene: 10. CDR1 and CDR2 from the germline V gene are MDHEN and SYDVKM. Sequences were obtained from PBMCs. The sequence was collected from a woman younger than 35 in good health and CMV-seronegative. V usage is TRBV28 and J usage is TRBJ2-7, with 8 bases aligning to TRBD2. CDR3 residues: CASSFSGTPLGQYF. The DNA for the CDR3 is TGTGCCAGCAGTTTTAGCGGGACGCCCTTAGGGCAGTACTTC.